This T cell receptor beta chain was observed in a study of T-cell reconstitution after alpha-beta-depleted transplantation in children. Study-level findings and limits: The study reportedly traced alpha-beta T cells about two months after transplant to several hundred expanded graft clones. Some patients' high day-60 TCRbeta diversity was traced to surviving recipient T cells and thymic progenitors. T-cell counts and diversity were attributed mostly to newly produced T cells one year after transplant.

This clonotype has more than one count but fewer than ten. Its antigen is currently unknown. Germline CDR1 is SNHLY and CDR2 is FYNNEI. The CDR3 length is 14 residues. V lost 6 bases to trimming and J lost 4 bases, with 13 bases between them. As it was prepared, the TCRbeta library received unique molecular identifiers. TCRdb analysed the PCR reads with MiXCR anew, one entry per CDR3 protein. The sample records some 460,000 distinct CDR3 sequences, 16% being singletons. The chain joins TRBV2 to TRBJ2-1; TRBD2 might be the D (6 bases). The sequence derives from a boy in the first two years of life who had a stem cell transplant for Wiskott-Aldrich syndrome, so the T cells may come from the graft donor. This material consisted of PBMCs, mostly from graft donor cells, taken 360 days after TCRalphabeta/CD19-depleted stem cell transplant. The CDR3 DNA reads TGTGCCAGCAGGCGAGGCGGGGCGTACAATGAGCAGTTCTTC. Encoded protein: CASRRGGAYNEQFF.